The present T cell receptor (beta chain) was sequenced within a study of response to subunit inactivated influenza vaccine. Per germline, CDR1 DFQATT and CDR2 SNEGSKA (reference sequence). The length of the CDR3 is 15 residues. V dropped 0 bases and J dropped 6; count of bases not matched to a gene: 8. TCRdb reanalysed the RT-PCR reads using MiXCR and keeps one entry per CDR3 protein. The sample has some 570,000 distinct CDR3 sequences, approximately 11% seen once. This sample also appeared in a second study, on T cells expressing NK-cell markers. That paper adds: For TCR beta, cDNA was produced by 5'RACE template switching with UMIs. HCMV seropositivity characterized seven of the eight sequenced donors, and seronegativity one. Several experiments added an anti-gamma-delta TCR antibody to sort only alpha-beta TCR T cells.

The rearrangement joins TRBV20-1 to TRBJ1-2, with 9 bases lining up with TRBD1. Sequenced material: PBMCs from blood, taken on the day of vaccination. The receptor was isolated from a middle-aged man who received an inactivated influenza vaccine. CDR3 nucleotide sequence: TGCAGTGCTAGAGATGCGGGACAGGGTGTCCATGGCTACACCTTC. It is translated as CSARDAGQGVHGYTF.